Included here is one T cell receptor beta chain sequence, with context. This clonotype was recorded a few times. Its specific antigen is unknown. Per-nucleotide qualities are absent, and no much larger clonotype sits a single base away. This entry comes from a study of chronic HIV infection and antiretroviral therapy (dated by TCRdb to the mid-2010s). The method was 5' RACE. Sequencing was carried out with an Illumina MiSeq. TCRdb reprocessed the public reads (quality trimming at Q25 with fastp, clone calling with MiXCR) and kept in-frame beta chains. Under each unique CDR3 protein, matching rows form one entry showing the most common genes and DNA. This sample comprises approximately 30,000 distinct CDR3 sequences, more than 7.5% of them detected only once. More than 2% of the sample lies in the top ten. V loses 5 bases, J loses 0 bases, and the germline ends lie 14 bases apart. The CDR1 and CDR2 encoded by the germline V gene are MNHEY and SVGEGT. The cysteine opens and the phenylalanine closes a CDR3 of 15 amino acids. The entry retains the CDR3 DNA only, 45 bases that are in frame from base 1.

This clonotype was obtained from an adult who had HIV and had not received antiretroviral therapy, or was an uninfected healthy control (not recorded which). Material for sequencing was peripheral blood. The V and J genes are TRBV6-2 or TRBV6-3 and TRBJ2-7; the D gene is perhaps TRBD2, on 6 matching bases. The nucleotide sequence reads TGTGCCAGCAGTGACCGGGACTCTACCTCCTACGAGCAGTACTTC. It translates as CASSDRDSTSYEQYF.